The rows below give T cell receptor beta chains drawn from one sample of a study of blood T cell repertoires in COVID-19. Data came from immunoSEQ multiplex PCR; TCRdb stores just in-frame clones and leaves some out. The data show 250,000 to 300,000 clones, 80% to 85% seen once. Material: peripheral blood. Source of these receptors: a woman in her sixties with active or convalescent COVID-19. Both conserved end residues are part of each CDR3. The D gene is left open where the match is weak. The size entry is marked missing in some rows and otherwise reads once, few, many or a size class.

TRBJ2-5,once,TRBV19,-,TGTGCCAGTAGTAAGGACAGTGGGTTGTTGGAGACCCAGTACTTC,CASSKDSGLLETQYF
TRBJ1-3,-,TRBV27,-,TGTGCCAGCAGTTTCGGAGGGTATGGAAACACCATATATTTT,CASSFGGYGNTIYF
TRBJ1-5,-,TRBV19,-,TGTGCCAGTGATCAGGGAGGGCCCCAGCATTTT,CASDQGGPQHF
TRBJ2-5,-,TRBV28,-,TGTGCCAGCAGCAAGTCCCTAGGAGCGGAGACCCAGTACTTC,CASSKSLGAETQYF
TRBJ2-3,-,TRBV6-5,-,TGTGCCAGCAGGTCAGGGATCGTCACAGATACGCAGTATTTT,CASRSGIVTDTQYF
TRBJ1-1,once,TRBV12-3/TRBV12-4,-,TGTGCCAGCAATAAGGGGCCGAACACTGAAGCTTTCTTT,CASNKGPNTEAFF
TRBJ2-2,-,TRBV7-8,TRBD2,TGTGCCAGCAGCTTTCCGAGGGCGGGGGGCCCGAACACCGGGGAGCTGTTTTTT,CASSFPRAGGPNTGELFF
TRBJ1-1,many,TRBV19,-,TGTGCCAGTAGTTTTTCCCCCACAGGAGTGAACACTGAAGCTTTCTTT,CASSFSPTGVNTEAFF
TRBJ2-7,-,TRBV7-6,-,TGTGCCAGCAGCCCGACTGTTGGCCTAAGCTACGAGCAGTACTTC,CASSPTVGLSYEQYF
TRBJ1-5,-,TRBV2,TRBD1,TGTGCCAGTTTGGGACAGGAAAATCAGCCCCAGCATTTT,CASLGQENQPQHF
TRBJ2-3,-,TRBV19,-,TGTGCCAGTAGAAAACAGGGTCCCACAGATACGCAGTATTTT,CASRKQGPTDTQYF
TRBJ1-2,-,TRBV7-9,TRBD1,TGTGCCAGCAGCTTATACTATGGGACAGGCTTAAACTATGGCTACACCTTC,CASSLYYGTGLNYGYTF
TRBJ2-2,-,TRBV10-1,-,TGCGCCAGCAGGGGCCCAGGGGCCGGGGAGCTGTTTTTT,CASRGPGAGELFF
TRBJ2-7,-,TRBV7-9,-,TGTGCCAGCAGCTTGCGGGGGACACACAGTTACGAGCAGTACTTC,CASSLRGTHSYEQYF
TRBJ1-2,few,TRBV27,-,TGTGCCAGCAGTTTATCGGGCGGGCGCCGCTATGGCTACACCTTC,CASSLSGGRRYGYTF
TRBJ1-1,once,TRBV15,TRBD1,TGTGCCACCAGCATAAGACAGGGCTTAGAGACTGAAGCTTTCTTT,CATSIRQGLETEAFF
TRBJ1-4,-,TRBV7-2,-,TGTGCCAGCAGCTTAGGAAGAGGGAGTAATGAAAAACTGTTTTTT,CASSLGRGSNEKLFF
TRBJ1-5,-,TRBV5-6,-,TGTGCCAGCAGCTTTTTTGGGGGGGAATCCCAGCATTTT,CASSFFGGESQHF
TRBJ1-4,-,TRBV30,-,TGTGCCTGGAGTGTCCGGGGGGCCCCCGAAAAACTGTTTTTT,CAWSVRGAPEKLFF
TRBJ2-7,-,TRBV6-5,TRBD1,TGTGCCAGCAGTTTTTCCCACAGGGGCTACGAGCAGTACTTC,CASSFSHRGYEQYF
TRBJ2-3,once,TRBV2,TRBD2,TGTGCCAGCAGGCTAGCGGCTAACCCGCACCAGTATTTT,CASRLAANPHQYF
TRBJ1-1,-,TRBV7-8,-,TGTGCCAGCAGCTCCCGGGAGACTGAAGCTTTCTTT,CASSSRETEAFF
TRBJ1-1,-,TRBV11-2,-,TGTGCCAGCAGCTTAAGGCCCAGGGGCACTGAAGCTTTCTTT,CASSLRPRGTEAFF
TRBJ2-3,-,TRBV19,-,TGTGCCAGTAGTGTATTGGGGCCAGATACGCAGTATTTT,CASSVLGPDTQYF
TRBJ1-6,-,TRBV4-2,-,TGTGCCAGCAGCCCCATAGGGACACCGAATTCACCCCTCCACTTT,CASSPIGTPNSPLHF
TRBJ1-4,-,TRBV19,-,TGTGCCAGTAGTGGTGGGCGTAATGAAAAACTGTTTTTT,CASSGGRNEKLFF
TRBJ1-1,many,TRBV7-3,-,TGTGCCAGCAGCTTACAGGGAGGTGCTGAAGCTTTCTTT,CASSLQGGAEAFF
TRBJ1-1,-,TRBV4-3,TRBD1,TGCGCCAGCAGTCAGCCTAGACAGGGGGCGACTGAAGCTTTCTTT,CASSQPRQGATEAFF
TRBJ1-2,-,TRBV27,-,TGTGCCAGCAGTTTAAACCGGGGGATGGGCTACACCTTC,CASSLNRGMGYTF
TRBJ1-5,-,TRBV19,-,TGTGCCAGTAGTATACCACCCGATAGGCCCCAGCATTTT,CASSIPPDRPQHF
TRBJ2-7,-,TRBV20-1,-,TGCAGTGCGACACAGGGCTACGAGCAGTACTTC,CSATQGYEQYF
TRBJ2-5,-,TRBV3-1/TRBV3-2,TRBD1,TGTGCCAGCAGCCGAGCAGAGGGACAGAGAGAGACCCAGTACTTC,CASSRAEGQRETQYF
TRBJ2-1,-,TRBV7-9,TRBD2,TGTGCCAGCAGCTCCGGACTAGCGGGGTATGAGTTCTTC,CASSSGLAGYEFF
TRBJ2-3,-,TRBV10-3,-,TGTGCCATCAGCGTACAGGGGGGGAGCACAGATACGCAGTATTTT,CAISVQGGSTDTQYF
TRBJ2-3,-,TRBV9,TRBD1,TGTGCCAGCAGCCCGGGACAGCCCCCAGATGCGCAGTATTTT,CASSPGQPPDAQYF
TRBJ2-1,-,TRBV3-1/TRBV3-2,TRBD1,TGTGCCAGCAGCCAAGAGAGACAGGGGTACAATGAGCAGTTCTTC,CASSQERQGYNEQFF
TRBJ2-6,-,TRBV7-2,-,TGTGCCAGCAGCTTAGGCGGAATGGTTGGGGCCAACGTCCTGACTTTC,CASSLGGMVGANVLTF
TRBJ1-4,-,TRBV6-1,TRBD1,TGTGCCAGCAGTGACCGGGACAGGGGTGCAAAACTGTTTTTT,CASSDRDRGAKLFF
TRBJ2-1,few,TRBV5-4,TRBD2,TGTGCCAGCAGCCTAGGTCTAGCGGGGAAGGGAGGGGAGCAGTTCTTC,CASSLGLAGKGGEQFF
TRBJ1-6,-,TRBV6-1,-,TGTGCCAGCAGGGAACGGACAGCCACCCTTAATTCACCCCTCCACTTT,CASRERTATLNSPLHF
TRBJ2-7,-,TRBV7-2,-,TGTGCCAGCAGCGTCGGGAGTAACTCCTACGAGCAGTACTTC,CASSVGSNSYEQYF
TRBJ2-2,-,TRBV27,-,TGTGCCAGCACAGGGGGGCTAGACACCGGGGAGCTGTTTTTT,CASTGGLDTGELFF
TRBJ1-1,few,TRBV5-1,-,TGCGCCAGCAGCTTGGAAGTGCCACAGCCTAACACTGAAGCTTTCTTT,CASSLEVPQPNTEAFF
TRBJ2-5,many,TRBV6-5,TRBD2,TGTGCCAGCAGACGCGGGACTAGCGGGGCAGAGACCCAGTACTTC,CASRRGTSGAETQYF
TRBJ1-5,once,TRBV2,-,TGTGCCAGCAGTGACCCCAGGGGTAATCAGCCCCAGCATTTT,CASSDPRGNQPQHF
TRBJ2-7,once,TRBV4-3,TRBD1,TGCGCCAGCAGCCAAGATTGGACAGGGACGAGCTCCTACGAGCAGTACTTC,CASSQDWTGTSSYEQYF
TRBJ2-1,-,TRBV5-8,-,TGTGCCAGCAGCTTGAACAGGGCCAATGGGTATCTCAAGTTCTTC,CASSLNRANGYLKFF
TRBJ2-3,-,TRBV3-1/TRBV3-2,TRBD2,TGTGCCAGCAGCCAATTAGGAGCGGGACCAGATACGCAGTATTTT,CASSQLGAGPDTQYF
TRBJ2-7,-,TRBV25-1,TRBD1,TGTGCCAGCAGTGCCTGGACAGGGGAACACGAGCAGTACTTC,CASSAWTGEHEQYF
TRBJ2-3,-,TRBV18,-,TGTGCCAGCTCACCTGTAGCGGCTCCAGATACGCAGTATTTT,CASSPVAAPDTQYF
TRBJ1-4,-,TRBV3-1/TRBV3-2,TRBD1,TGTGCCAGCAACAGGGGGCTGGCTAATGAAAAACTGTTTTTT,CASNRGLANEKLFF
TRBJ1-4,-,TRBV7-9,TRBD1,TGTGCCAGCAGCGACCGACAGGGGTTTAATGAAAAACTGTTTTTT,CASSDRQGFNEKLFF
TRBJ2-7,-,TRBV9,TRBD2,TGTGCCAGCAGTAGGGGACTACCACCTGCCTACGAGCAGTACTTC,CASSRGLPPAYEQYF
TRBJ1-5,-,TRBV4-3,TRBD1,TGCGCCAGCAGCCAAGAAGGGGGCCGTCAGCCCCAGCATTTT,CASSQEGGRQPQHF
TRBJ1-1,-,TRBV5-1,-,TGCGCCAGCAGCTATGACATGAACACTGAAGCTTTCTTT,CASSYDMNTEAFF
TRBJ2-6,once,TRBV7-6,-,TGTGCCAGCAGCTTAGCATGGAGGGCCTCCGGGGCCAACGTCCTGACTTTC,CASSLAWRASGANVLTF
TRBJ2-3,-,TRBV9,TRBD2,TGTGCCAGCAGCGTAGCGAGGACTAGCGGACGCACAGATACGCAGTATTTT,CASSVARTSGRTDTQYF
TRBJ2-7,-,TRBV5-1,-,TGCGCCAGCAGCTTTTTCTCCCGAGGCTCCTACGAGCAGTACTTC,CASSFFSRGSYEQYF
TRBJ2-1,-,TRBV5-4,-,TGTGCCAGCAGCTTGGACAGCTACAATGAGCAGTTCTTC,CASSLDSYNEQFF
TRBJ2-7,-,TRBV5-1,-,TGCGCCACCCGTGCAGCGGTGGGGGGAGTCTACGAGCAGTACTTC,CATRAAVGGVYEQYF